The 28 T cell receptor beta chains reported below all come from one sample, sequenced in a study of OX40 agonist ivuxolimab in advanced cancers. This table comes from immunoSEQ multiplex PCR, and its TCRdb copy is limited to in-frame clones, with some not included. The sample contains about 38,000 clones, 60% to 85% of which appear only once. Sequencing used CD4+ or CD8+ T cells sorted from blood, obtained in a trial of the OX40 agonist ivuxolimab. Every receptor here comes from an adult with an advanced solid tumor such as melanoma, head and neck, liver or kidney cancer.

The chain couples TRBV5-1 to TRBJ2-7, with D possibly being TRBD2 (6 bases). The CDR3 sequence is 14 residues long. Germline V lookup: CDR1 SGHRS, CDR2 YFSETQ. Trimming shortened V by 0 bases and J by 3 bases, and 10 bases separated the two germline ends. CDR3 residues: CASSLGVGSYEQYF. CDR3 DNA: TGCGCCAGCAGCTTGGGTGTCGGGAGCTACGAGCAGTACTTC.

The chain recombines TRBV28 with TRBJ1-1, with D maybe TRBD1 (5 bases). V lost 6 bases to trimming and J lost 7 bases, with 15 bases between them. This CDR3 spans 13 amino acids. From germline, CDR1 is MDHEN and CDR2 SYDVKM. The CDR3 protein is CASSLGGESEAFF. The CDR3 DNA reads as TGTGCCAGCAGCCTTGGGGGGGAGAGTGAAGCTTTCTTT. Complete variable domain (other parts from reference TRBV28 and TRBJ1-1): DVKVTQSSRYLVKRTGEKVFLECVQDMDHENMFWYRQDPGLGLRLIYFSYDVKMKEKGDIPEGYSVSREKKERFSLILESASTNQTSMYLCASSLGGESEAFFGQGTRLTVV.

The genes are TRBV6-5 and TRBJ1-4; TRBD1 might be the D (5 bases). The CDR3 totals 16 residues. Germline assignment: CDR1 MNHEY and CDR2 SVGAGI. Trimming stripped 2 bases from V and 4 bases from J, with 14 bases between. CDR3 protein: CASSYLGGGDNEKLFF. The CDR3 DNA follows: TGTGCCAGCAGTTACCTCGGTGGGGGTGATAATGAAAAACTGTTTTTT.

This clone was detected only a few times. The chain has TRBV19 and TRBJ2-6; D possibly corresponds to TRBD2 (6 bases). Germline-derived CDR1 and CDR2 are LNHDA and SQIVND (reference sequence). V was pared by 2 bases and J by 4 bases, with 15 bases between. The CDR3 spans 17 residues. The CDR3 bases are TGTGCCAGTAGTATAATCAGCGGGCTCTTGGGGGCCAACGTCCTGACTTTC. As protein: CASSIISGLLGANVLTF.

This chain connects TRBV5-4 to TRBJ2-7; 7 bases are a match to TRBD1. This CDR3 is 15 amino acids long. Looked up from germline, CDR1 is SGHNT and CDR2 is YYREEE (reference sequence). V shed 4 bases, J shed 3 bases, and the junction held 10 bases outside the gene matches. The CDR3 region is CASSIPGAGGYEQYF. In nucleotides, the CDR3 is TGTGCCAGCAGCATCCCCGGGGCAGGGGGCTACGAGCAGTACTTC.

The chain joins TRBV2 to TRBJ2-7; no definite D call. This CDR3 contains 14 residues. Trimming removed 5 bases from V and 0 bases from J, with 11 bases in between. CDR1 is SNHLY, CDR2 FYNNEI, per germline. This CDR3 reads CASSKAPSSYEQYF. The CDR3 coding sequence is TGTGCCAGCAGTAAGGCCCCTAGCTCCTACGAGCAGTACTTC.

The chain has TRBV5-5 and TRBJ2-2, with 8 bases that match TRBD1. The trim removed 7 bases at V and 3 bases at J, leaving 2 bases unmatched. Germline CDR1 SGHKS, CDR2 YYEKEE (reference sequence). The CDR3 has 13 amino acids. In nucleotides, the CDR3 is TGTGCCAGCTCGACAGGGGACACCGGGGAGCTGTTTTTT. This sequence encodes CASSTGDTGELFF.

The genes are TRBV28 and TRBJ1-2; TRBD1 aligns across 8 bases. The CDR3 length is 12 residues. Germline CDR1 is MDHEN and CDR2 is SYDVKM. Trimming cost V 8 bases and J 2 bases; bases outside gene matches: 1. CDR3 sequence: CASWTGNYGYTF. The DNA for the CDR3 is TGTGCCAGCTGGACAGGGAACTATGGCTACACCTTC.

CDR3 nucleotide sequence: TGTGCCAGCTCAGGAATCGGGAGGACGGCCGGAAACACCATATATTTT. It translates to CASSGIGRTAGNTIYF. The chain combines TRBV18 with TRBJ1-3, with no clear D. Germline CDR1 reads KGHSH; CDR2 reads LQKENI. V lost 5 bases and J 4 bases, leaving 18 bases between the germline ends. This CDR3 spans 16 amino acids.

The rearrangement links TRBV10-3 to TRBJ2-7; 15 positions agree with TRBD2. V was clipped by 4 bases and J by 4 bases; unmatched bases: 2. CDR3 length: 15 residues. Looked up from germline, CDR1 is ENHRY and CDR2 is SYGVKD. For the CDR3, the DNA is TGTGCCATCAGTGCGGGGACTAGCGGGAGGTACGAGCAGTACTTC. It translates to CAISAGTSGRYEQYF.

The chain carries TRBV28 and TRBJ1-1, with D hard to call. The germline V gene has CDR1 MDHEN and CDR2 SYDVKM. Trimming shortened V by 1 base and J by 4 bases, and 13 bases separated the two germline ends. CDR3 length: 15 amino acids. The CDR3 protein is CASSLLQPSGTEAFF. Here the CDR3 DNA reads TGTGCCAGCAGTTTATTACAGCCTTCGGGCACTGAAGCTTTCTTT.

J is TRBJ2-7 and V is TRBV2; the match to TRBD1 covers 9 bases. CDR1 is SNHLY, CDR2 FYNNEI, per germline. The CDR3 contains 14 residues. V lost 5 bases and J lost 5; bases outside the gene matches: 7. The CDR3 DNA reads as TGTGCCAGCAGTCTCGGACAGGGGTCTGACGAGCAGTACTTC. Translation: CASSLGQGSDEQYF.

The V and J genes are TRBV6-5 and TRBJ1-5, with D perhaps TRBD1 (5 bases). In germline, CDR1 is MNHEY, CDR2 SVGAGI. The CDR3 is made up of 15 amino acids. The V gene lost 2 bases and the J gene lost 9 bases, with 17 bases spanning the gap. The DNA of the CDR3 is TGTGCCAGCAGTTACACCCGGGACTCCCTAGGGCCCCAGCATTTT. Protein sequence: CASSYTRDSLGPQHF.

This clone was detected a few times. J is TRBJ2-3 and V is TRBV18, with TRBD2 matching over 9 bases. From germline, CDR1 is KGHSH and CDR2 LQKENI. The CDR3 sequence is 15 residues long. The trim removed 3 bases at V and 3 bases at J, leaving 4 bases unmatched. In nucleotides, the CDR3 is TGTGCCAGCTCACCTTTGAGCGGGAGGACAGATACGCAGTATTTT. Protein: CASSPLSGRTDTQYF.

The rearrangement uses TRBV29-1 and TRBJ2-1, with 7 positions matching TRBD2. In germline, CDR1 is SQVTM, CDR2 ANQGSEA. The CDR3 is 15 residues long. After removal of 0 bases from V and 5 bases from J, the junction contained 7 bases not matched to a gene. The CDR3 here is CSVEDLGGSHNEQFF. The CDR3 region has the DNA TGCAGCGTTGAAGATCTCGGCGGGAGCCACAATGAGCAGTTCTTC.

The chain links TRBV29-1 to TRBJ2-1; 10 bases agree with TRBD2. The CDR3 is made up of 15 amino acids. J gave up 7 bases and V 5 bases, and 11 bases lay outside the gene matches. Germline V lookup: CDR1 SQVTM, CDR2 ANQGSEA. CDR3 bases: TGCAGCGTTACTACTAGCGGGACACGTCGGAATGAGCAGTTCTTC. Its protein is CSVTTSGTRRNEQFF.

This clone was counted a few times. CDR3: CASSPPTSTDTQYF. CDR3 bases: TGCGCCAGCAGCCCACCAACTAGCACAGATACGCAGTATTTT. The chain carries TRBV5-1 and TRBJ2-3; D gene ambiguous. V was pared by 4 bases and J by 0 bases, with 9 bases between. Germline V gene data show CDR1 as SGHRS and CDR2 as YFSETQ. The CDR3 sequence is 14 residues long. Together with reference TRBV5-1 and TRBJ2-3, the CDR3 gives the full variable domain: KAGVTQTPRYLIKTRGQQVTLSCSPISGHRSVSWYQQTPGQGLQFLFEYFSETQRNKGNFPGRFSGRQFSNSRSEMNVSTLELGDSALYLCASSPPTSTDTQYFGPGTRLTVL.

V and J are TRBV2 and TRBJ1-2; 7 bases line up with TRBD1. This CDR3 comprises 14 residues. Germline CDR1 SNHLY, CDR2 FYNNEI. V shed 2 bases and J 5 bases; nucleotides not matched to a gene: 5. CDR3 amino acids: CASSEQGVGYGYTF. For the CDR3, the DNA is TGTGCCAGCAGTGAACAGGGGGTGGGATATGGCTACACCTTC.

The chain is built from TRBV15 and TRBJ2-1, with 7 bases identical to TRBD1. CDR3 length: 12 amino acids. The J segment lost 15 bases and the V segment lost 7 bases, leaving 12 bases of the junction unmatched. Germline-derived CDR1 and CDR2 are LNHNV and YYDKDF (reference sequence). This CDR3 reads CATTNDRAGPFF. The DNA for the CDR3 is TGTGCCACCACCAACGACAGGGCTGGGCCGTTCTTC.

The chain is built from TRBV2 and TRBJ2-5; D unresolved. This CDR3 is 11 amino acids long. Trimming took 8 bases from V and 4 from J, leaving 8 bases between them. Per the germline V gene, CDR1 is SNHLY and CDR2 is FYNNEI. CDR3 nucleotides: TGTGCCAGCGCCCCTTTAGAGACCCAGTACTTC. Its protein product is CASAPLETQYF.

The chain recombines TRBV5-5 with TRBJ1-3; weak D call: TRBD1 (6 bases). Germline CDR1 reads SGHKS; CDR2 reads YYEKEE (reference sequence). V dropped 2 bases and J dropped 7 bases, with 16 bases sitting between them. The CDR3 covers 15 residues. The CDR3: CASSFQGRLSNTIYF. For the CDR3, the DNA is TGTGCCAGCAGCTTCCAGGGGAGGTTAAGTAACACCATATATTTT.

The gene calls are TRBV9 and TRBJ1-1; TRBD1 is a possible D gene (6 bases). This CDR3 has 14 residues. The V end lost 0 bases, the J end lost 6 bases, and 12 bases lay between the germline ends. In germline, CDR1 is SGDLS, CDR2 YYNGEE. CDR3 in DNA: TGTGCCAGCAGCGTAGAGGGGAGACAGGCTGAAGCTTTCTTT. It codes for CASSVEGRQAEAFF.

This rearrangement joins TRBV6-6 to TRBJ2-3; no reliable D call. V gave up 0 bases and J gave up 0 bases, with 4 bases separating them. This CDR3 comprises 14 residues. From germline, CDR1 is MNHNY and CDR2 SVGAGI (reference sequence). CDR3 DNA sequence: TGTGCCAGCAGTTACTCCGACAGCACAGATACGCAGTATTTT. Its protein is CASSYSDSTDTQYF.

The rearrangement uses TRBV7-9 and TRBJ2-2, with 7 bases aligning to TRBD1. From germline, CDR1 is SEHNR and CDR2 FQNEAQ (reference sequence). The CDR3 has 17 amino acids. After removal of 4 bases from V and 1 base from J, the junction contained 9 bases not matched to a gene. The CDR3 DNA sequence: TGTGCCAGCAGCTACTACTTGGGACAGCAGAACACCGGGGAGCTGTTTTTT. This translates into CASSYYLGQQNTGELFF.

The gene calls are TRBV11-1 and TRBJ2-3; D gene uncertain. Trimming took off 3 bases at V and 2 bases at J, with 9 bases between the two ends. Per germline, CDR1 SGHAT and CDR2 FQDESV (reference sequence). The CDR3 contains 14 residues. The CDR3 DNA is TGTGCCAGCAGCTTTATCGACTCCACAGATACGCAGTATTTT. Protein sequence: CASSFIDSTDTQYF.

The rearrangement links TRBV29-1 to TRBJ1-4; tentative D call: TRBD1 (5 bases). V dropped 6 bases and J dropped 7 bases, with 15 bases sitting between them. The CDR3 has 13 residues. CDR1 is SQVTM and CDR2 is ANQGSEA in the germline V gene. The CDR3 region is CSVAVGGAEKLFF. Written as DNA, the CDR3 is TGCAGCGTCGCCGTGGGAGGGGCTGAAAAACTGTTTTTT.

This chain links TRBV10-2 with TRBJ1-2, with D unclear. CDR1 is WSHSY and CDR2 is SAAADI in the germline V gene. The CDR3 runs 13 residues. V was pared by 0 bases and J by 8 bases, with 10 bases between. The DNA of the CDR3 is TGCGCCAGCAGTGAGTCTGTCATGGGAGGCTACACCTTC. It translates to CASSESVMGGYTF.

The chain recombines TRBV15 with TRBJ2-1; 7 bases map to TRBD2. CDR1 LNHNV and CDR2 YYDKDF come from the germline V gene (reference sequence). The length of the CDR3 is 15 residues. The J segment lost 0 bases and the V segment lost 5 bases, leaving 4 bases of the junction unmatched. CDR3 sequence (DNA): TGTGCCACCAGCGCGGGAGATGGCTCCTACAATGAGCAGTTCTTC. Protein sequence: CATSAGDGSYNEQFF.